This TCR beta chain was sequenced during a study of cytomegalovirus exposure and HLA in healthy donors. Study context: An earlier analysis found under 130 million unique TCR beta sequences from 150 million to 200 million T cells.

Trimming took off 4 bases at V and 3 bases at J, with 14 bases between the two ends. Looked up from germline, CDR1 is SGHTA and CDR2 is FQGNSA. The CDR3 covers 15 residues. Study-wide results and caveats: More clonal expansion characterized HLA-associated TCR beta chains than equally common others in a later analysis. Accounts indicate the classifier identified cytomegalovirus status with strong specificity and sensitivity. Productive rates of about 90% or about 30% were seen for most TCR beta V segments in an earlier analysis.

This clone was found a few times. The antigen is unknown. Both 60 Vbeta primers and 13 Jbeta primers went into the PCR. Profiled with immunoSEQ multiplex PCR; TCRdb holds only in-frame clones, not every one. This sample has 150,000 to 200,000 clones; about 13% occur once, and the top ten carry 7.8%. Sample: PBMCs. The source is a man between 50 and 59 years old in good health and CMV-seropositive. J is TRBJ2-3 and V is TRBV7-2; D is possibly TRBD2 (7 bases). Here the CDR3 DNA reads TGTGCCAGCAGCTGGGGGGCGGGGGTTACAGATACGCAGTATTTT. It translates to CASSWGAGVTDTQYF.